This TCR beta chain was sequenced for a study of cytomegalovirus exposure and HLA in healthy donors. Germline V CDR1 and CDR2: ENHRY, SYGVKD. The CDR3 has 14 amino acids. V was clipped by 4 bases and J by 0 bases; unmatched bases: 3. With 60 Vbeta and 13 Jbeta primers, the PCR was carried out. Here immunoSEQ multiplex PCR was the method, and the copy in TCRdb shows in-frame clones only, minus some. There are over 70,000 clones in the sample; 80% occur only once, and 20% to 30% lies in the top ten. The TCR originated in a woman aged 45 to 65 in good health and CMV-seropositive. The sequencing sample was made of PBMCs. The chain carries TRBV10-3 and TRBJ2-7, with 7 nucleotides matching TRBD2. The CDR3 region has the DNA TGTGCCATCAGTGGCGGGGGTAGCTCCTACGAGCAGTACGTC. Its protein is CAISGGGSSYEQYV.